This T cell receptor beta chain was documented in a study of PD-1 blockade in classical Hodgkin lymphoma. Study conclusions and caveats: The baseline diversity of complete responders showed similarity to that of newly diagnosed patients.

As to this clone: The antigen is unknown. Other DNA sequences in this specimen translate into the identical CDR3.

All patients relapsed after autologous stem cell transplantation, and brentuximab vedotin exposure varied. Trimming stripped 6 bases from V and 3 bases from J, with 11 bases between. The CDR3 has 13 amino acids. The V gene's germline CDR1 is SGHRS and CDR2 YFSETQ. Method: immunoSEQ multiplex PCR; TCRdb's copy keeps in-frame clones and lacks some. The table has 95,000 or so clones, over 80% seen once; the top ten hold 10% to 15%. This receptor was taken from a human donor with classical Hodgkin lymphoma. The J gene is TRBJ2-3, the V gene TRBV5-1; no firm D call. Sequenced here: peripheral blood mononuclear cells (PBMCs), sampled at baseline. CDR3 sequence: CASTPEGTDTQYF. CDR3 bases: TGCGCCAGCACCCCGGAAGGAACAGATACGCAGTATTTT.